The T cell receptor (beta chain) described here comes from a study of T-cell reconstitution after alpha-beta-depleted transplantation in children. After removal of 6 bases from V and 6 bases from J, the junction contained 9 bases not matched to a gene. CDR1 and CDR2 (germline): DFQATT, SNEGSKA (reference sequence). The CDR3 extends over 13 amino acids. Preparation of the TCRbeta library involved a method that used unique molecular identifiers. TCRdb itself ran the PCR reads through MiXCR, one entry per CDR3 protein. Of 500,000 or so distinct CDR3 sequences listed, around a third are singletons. Here the sequenced sample was PBMCs from the stem cell graft donor, taken from the stem cell graft. The chain combines TRBV20-1 with TRBJ1-1; TRBD1 matches at 8 bases. This clonotype was obtained from a human donor who donated a stem cell graft to a child with aplastic anemia. CDR3 amino acids: CSAPPSRGPEAFF. CDR3 bases: TGCAGTGCCCCCCCCAGCAGGGGGCCTGAAGCTTTCTTT.